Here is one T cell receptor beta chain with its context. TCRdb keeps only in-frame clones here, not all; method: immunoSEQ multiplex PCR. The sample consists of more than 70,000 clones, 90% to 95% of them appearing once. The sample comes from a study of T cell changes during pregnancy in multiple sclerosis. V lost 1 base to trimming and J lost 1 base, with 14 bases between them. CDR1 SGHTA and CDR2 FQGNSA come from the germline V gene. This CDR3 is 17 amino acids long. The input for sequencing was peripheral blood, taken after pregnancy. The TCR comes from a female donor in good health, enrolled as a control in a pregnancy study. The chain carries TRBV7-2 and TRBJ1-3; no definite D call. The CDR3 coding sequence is TGTGCCAGCAGCTTAGTTGCCCTCGGAGCTTCTGGAAACACCATATATTTT. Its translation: CASSLVALGASGNTIYF.